The present entry profiles one T cell receptor beta chain with its context. What it binds is not known. This entry is derived from a study of cytomegalovirus exposure and HLA in healthy donors. Study observations and caveats: The CMV antigen specificity of a few CMV-associated chains was confirmed through in vitro analysis.

CDR3 length equals 16 residues. Losses at the gene ends were 5 bases for V and 4 bases for J; bases not matched to a gene: 12. Germline CDR1 reads SGHTA; CDR2 reads FQGTGA. It was with 60 Vbeta and 13 Jbeta primers that the PCR ran. Assay used: immunoSEQ multiplex PCR; TCRdb lists only in-frame clones, some missing. The sample shows some 150,000 clones, about 79% of them seen only once. Sequenced input: PBMCs. This clonotype was obtained from a female donor in good health and CMV-seropositive. The chain employs TRBV7-3 and TRBJ2-5; 8 bases are shared with TRBD2. The CDR3 sequence: CASSPSGAGGRETQYF. As DNA, the CDR3 is TGTGCCAGCAGCCCCTCGGGGGCGGGGGGACGAGAGACCCAGTACTTC.